The rows below give T cell receptor beta chains drawn from one sample of a study of cytomegalovirus exposure and HLA in healthy donors. Clones were read by immunoSEQ multiplex PCR, and TCRdb kept only the in-frame ones, dropping some. The data hold 120,000 to 150,000 clones, with approximately 80% observed a single time. Sequenced input: PBMCs. The receptor set was obtained from a boy aged 2 to 10 in good health and CMV-seronegative. Both conserved end residues are part of each CDR3. The D gene is left open where the match is weak. For some rows the clone size is stated as once, few or many, or as a class when expanded; others skip it.

v_call	clone_size	j_call	d_call	cdr3_aa	cdr3_nt
TRBV27	.	TRBJ2-7	.	CASSLYPPAPSPSYEQYF	TGTGCCAGCAGTTTATACCCCCCGGCGCCTAGCCCCTCCTACGAGCAGTACTTC
TRBV28	.	TRBJ2-2	TRBD1	CASSFRGPGTGELFF	TGTGCCAGCAGTTTCAGGGGGCCGGGCACCGGGGAGCTGTTTTTT
TRBV7-2	.	TRBJ1-5	.	CASSLSSVGNQPQHF	TGTGCCAGCAGCTTATCTTCAGTGGGCAATCAGCCTCAGCATTTT
TRBV5-6	.	TRBJ1-2	.	CASSFMSSYTF	TGTGCCAGCAGCTTTATGTCTAGCTACACCTTC
TRBV7-8	.	TRBJ1-2	TRBD1	CASSIRRDRVYGYTF	TGTGCCAGCAGCATACGCCGGGACAGGGTTTACGGCTACACCTTC
TRBV7-3	.	TRBJ2-7	.	CASSLTASNYEQYF	TGTGCCAGCAGCTTAACGGCTAGTAACTACGAGCAGTACTTC
TRBV2	.	TRBJ2-7	.	CASSGRSYEQYF	TGTGCCAGCAGTGGGAGATCCTACGAGCAGTACTTC
TRBV11-2	.	TRBJ1-1	.	CASSLAGTEAFF	TGTGCCAGCAGCTTAGCAGGCACTGAAGCTTTCTTT
TRBV4-1	.	TRBJ1-1	.	CASSQIIGLTEAFF	TGCGCCAGCAGCCAAATTATCGGTCTCACTGAAGCTTTCTTT
TRBV27	.	TRBJ1-4	.	CASSPTPRRRATNEKLFF	TGTGCCAGCAGTCCAACCCCACGTCGACGGGCAACTAATGAAAAACTGTTTTTT
TRBV7-2	.	TRBJ1-2	TRBD1	CASSFRQGNYGYTF	TGTGCCAGCAGCTTCCGACAGGGGAACTATGGCTACACCTTC
TRBV5-1	.	TRBJ2-7	TRBD1	CASSLAPIRTGPYEQYF	TGCGCCAGCAGCTTGGCCCCTATCCGGACAGGTCCCTACGAGCAGTACTTC
TRBV27	.	TRBJ1-6	TRBD1	CASSHMPGQGNSPLHF	TGTGCCAGCAGTCACATGCCGGGACAGGGAAATTCACCCCTCCACTTT
TRBV5-4	.	TRBJ2-7	.	CALWRYEQYF	TGTGCCTTGTGGAGGTACGAGCAGTACTTC
TRBV5-1	.	TRBJ1-1	.	CASSLGQGKMNTEAFF	TGCGCCAGCAGCTTGGGCCAGGGCAAAATGAACACTGAAGCTTTCTTT
TRBV19	.	TRBJ1-5	.	CASSVPGQPQHF	TGTGCCAGTAGCGTGCCGGGTCAGCCCCAGCATTTT
TRBV18	.	TRBJ1-2	.	CASSPPSGGGYTF	TGTGCCAGCTCACCACCGTCGGGAGGAGGCTACACCTTC
TRBV6-1	.	TRBJ1-1	TRBD1	CASSRDRANTEAFF	TGTGCCAGCAGTCGGGACAGGGCGAACACTGAAGCTTTCTTT
TRBV5-4	.	TRBJ1-2	.	CASSGYSGVLAYGYTF	TGTGCCAGCAGCGGTTACAGCGGGGTTCTAGCCTATGGCTACACCTTC
TRBV9	.	TRBJ2-1	.	CASSVEGILGYNEQFF	TGTGCCAGCAGCGTAGAGGGGATCCTAGGGTACAATGAGCAGTTCTTC
TRBV4-1	.	TRBJ2-1	.	CASRSVLGYNEQFF	TGCGCCAGCAGAAGCGTCCTTGGCTACAATGAGCAGTTCTTC
TRBV5-4	.	TRBJ2-1	.	CASSLARLAISYNEQFF	TGTGCCAGCAGCTTGGCCCGGCTAGCGATTTCCTACAATGAGCAGTTCTTC
TRBV4-3	.	TRBJ2-7	.	CASSQFWLADEQYF	TGCGCCAGCAGCCAATTTTGGCTAGCCGACGAGCAGTACTTC
TRBV27	.	TRBJ2-1	TRBD2	CASSLIAGVRDEQFF	TGTGCCAGCAGTTTAATAGCGGGAGTAAGGGATGAGCAGTTCTTC
TRBV30	once	TRBJ1-4	.	CAWAGEGHEKLFF	TGTGCCTGGGCGGGGGAGGGCCATGAAAAACTGTTTTTT
TRBV5-4	.	TRBJ1-2	.	CASSPPGSDGYTF	TGTGCCAGCAGCCCCCCCGGGAGCGATGGCTACACCTTC
TRBV7-9	.	TRBJ2-1	TRBD2	CASSLEGLAGGLYNEQFF	TGTGCCAGCAGCTTAGAAGGTCTTGCGGGAGGGCTCTACAATGAGCAGTTCTTC
TRBV28	.	TRBJ2-7	.	CASSPQGWVYEQYF	TGTGCCAGCAGTCCACAGGGATGGGTCTACGAGCAGTACTTC
TRBV4-1	.	TRBJ2-1	TRBD2	CASSQDLPGGVLGEQFF	TGCGCCAGCAGCCAAGATCTTCCCGGGGGGGTTTTAGGTGAGCAGTTCTTC
TRBV6-6	few	TRBJ2-1	.	CASSRTSNEQFF	TGTGCCAGCAGTCGGACAAGCAATGAGCAGTTCTTC
TRBV18	.	TRBJ2-7	TRBD1	CASVRQGDDEQYF	TGTGCCAGCGTCCGACAGGGTGATGACGAGCAGTACTTC
TRBV6-6	.	TRBJ1-1	.	CASSYTGNTEAFF	TGTGCCAGCAGTTATACAGGAAACACTGAAGCTTTCTTT
TRBV5-1	.	TRBJ1-1	.	CASSLSLRQGAEAFF	TGCGCCAGCAGCTTGTCCCTCCGGCAGGGTGCTGAAGCTTTCTTT
TRBV7-3	.	TRBJ2-3	TRBD2	CASSLKSSGEDTQYF	TGTGCCAGCAGCTTAAAGTCTAGCGGGGAAGATACGCAGTATTTT